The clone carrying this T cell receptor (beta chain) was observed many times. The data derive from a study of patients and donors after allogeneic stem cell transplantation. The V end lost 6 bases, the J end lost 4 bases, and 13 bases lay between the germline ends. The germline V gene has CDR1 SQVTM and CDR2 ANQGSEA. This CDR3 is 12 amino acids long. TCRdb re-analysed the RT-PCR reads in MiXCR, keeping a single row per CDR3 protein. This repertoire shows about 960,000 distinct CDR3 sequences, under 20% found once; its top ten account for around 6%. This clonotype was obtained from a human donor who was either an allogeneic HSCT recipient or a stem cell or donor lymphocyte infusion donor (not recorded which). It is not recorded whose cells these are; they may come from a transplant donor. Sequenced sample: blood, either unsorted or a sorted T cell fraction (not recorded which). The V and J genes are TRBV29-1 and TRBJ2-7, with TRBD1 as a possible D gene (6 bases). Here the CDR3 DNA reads TGCAGCGTCGTTGGGGACACATACGAGCAGTACTTC. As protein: CSVVGDTYEQYF.